This T cell receptor beta chain was sequenced for a study of T cell changes during pregnancy in multiple sclerosis. Trimming took off 5 bases at V and 0 bases at J, with 25 bases between the two ends. From germline, CDR1 is LNHDA and CDR2 SQIVND (reference sequence). This CDR3 has 19 residues. Here immunoSEQ multiplex PCR was the method, and the copy in TCRdb shows in-frame clones only, minus some. The table shows about 44,000 clones, with roughly 90% occurring only once. The chain links TRBV19 to TRBJ1-1; D is unresolved. The sequence was obtained from a female donor with multiple sclerosis, enrolled in a pregnancy study. Source: CD4+ T cells from peripheral blood mononuclear cells, taken before pregnancy. Written as DNA, the CDR3 is TGTGCCAGTAGTCCGAGGAGGAGGGCGCGCGAAATCATGAACACTGAAGCTTTCTTT. Translated: CASSPRRRAREIMNTEAFF. The whole variable domain, remainder taken from reference TRBV19 and TRBJ1-1, is DGGITQSPKYLFRKEGQNVTLSCEQNLNHDAMYWYRQDPGQGLRLIYYSQIVNDFQKGDIAEGYSVSREKKESFPLTVTSAQKNPTAFYLCASSPRRRAREIMNTEAFFGQGTRLTVV.